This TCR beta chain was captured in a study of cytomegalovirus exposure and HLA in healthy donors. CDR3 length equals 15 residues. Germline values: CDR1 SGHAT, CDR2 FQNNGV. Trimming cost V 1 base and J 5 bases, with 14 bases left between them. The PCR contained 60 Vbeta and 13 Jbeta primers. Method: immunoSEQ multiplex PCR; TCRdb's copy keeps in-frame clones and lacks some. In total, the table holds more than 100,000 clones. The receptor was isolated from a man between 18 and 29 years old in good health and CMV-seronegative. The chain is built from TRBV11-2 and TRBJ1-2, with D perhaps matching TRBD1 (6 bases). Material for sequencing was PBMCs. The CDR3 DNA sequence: TGTGCCAGCAGCTTAGCCTCCGGGACACATTATGGCTACACCTTC. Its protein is CASSLASGTHYGYTF.